Each of the 23 T cell receptor beta chains below was sequenced from the same sample in a study of cytomegalovirus exposure and HLA in healthy donors. PCR used 60 Vbeta primers and 13 Jbeta primers. Generated by immunoSEQ multiplex PCR, the TCRdb table keeps only in-frame clones and is missing some. The sample shows roughly 200,000 clones, roughly 70% of them seen only once. Input material: PBMCs. The receptors here all came from a male donor in good health and CMV-seronegative.

This rearrangement joins TRBV7-9 to TRBJ2-3, with TRBD2 as a possible D gene (5 bases). Germline V gives CDR1 SEHNR, CDR2 FQNEAQ (reference sequence). The CDR3 sequence is 13 residues long. V was trimmed by 5 bases and J by 3 bases, leaving 9 bases between them. The CDR3 DNA sequence: TGTGCCAGCAGCCCCTCGGGAACAGATACGCAGTATTTT. It encodes CASSPSGTDTQYF. The entire variable domain, with the rest obtained from reference TRBV7-9 and TRBJ2-3, is as follows: DTGVSQNPRHKITKRGQNVTFRCDPISEHNRLYWYRQTLGQGPEFLTYFQNEAQLEKSRLLSDRFSAERPKGSFSTLEIQRTEQGDSAMYLCASSPSGTDTQYFGPGTRLTVL.

In nucleotides, the CDR3 is TGTGCCACCAGCAGAGATCTCCGGGACAGGCACTACGAGCAGTACTTC. Its protein is CATSRDLRDRHYEQYF. The rearrangement uses TRBV15 and TRBJ2-7; 8 bases agree with TRBD1. Germline CDR1 reads LNHNV; CDR2 reads YYDKDF (reference sequence). This CDR3 has 16 amino acids. V lost 0 bases to trimming and J lost 3 bases; unmatched junction nucleotides: 7.

V and J are TRBV6-5 and TRBJ1-5; unclear D gene. With 5 bases removed from V and 4 bases from J, the gap between germline ends came to 12 bases. From germline, CDR1 is MNHEY and CDR2 SVGAGI. The CDR3 covers 14 residues. The CDR3 spells CASSLRTGNQPQHF. The CDR3, as DNA: TGTGCCAGCAGTCTAAGGACGGGGAATCAGCCCCAGCATTTT.

This clone has a single count. The CDR3 DNA sequence: TGTGCCAGCTCCACGCCAAGACAGGGGTTTTCGGTAGTCTATGGCTACACCTTC. Residues: CASSTPRQGFSVVYGYTF. V and J are TRBV28 and TRBJ1-2; 8 bases line up with TRBD1. The trim removed 8 bases at V and 4 bases at J, leaving 21 bases unmatched. This CDR3 is 18 amino acids long. Germline CDR1 is MDHEN and CDR2 is SYDVKM.

V usage is TRBV9 and J usage is TRBJ2-6; 7 bases are shared with TRBD1. Unmatched junction bases numbered 6, after V lost 1 base and J lost 2 bases. The CDR3 runs 17 residues. Germline V gene data show CDR1 as SGDLS and CDR2 as YYNGEE. In nucleotides, the CDR3 is TGTGCCAGCAGCGTACCCCAAGGGGGCGCTGGGGCCAACGTCCTGACTTTC. This encodes CASSVPQGGAGANVLTF.

Only one count was recorded for this clone. The rearrangement links TRBV2 to TRBJ2-7; 8 nucleotides agree with TRBD1. CDR3 length: 15 amino acids. Germline CDR1 SNHLY, CDR2 FYNNEI. Trimming took 7 bases from V and 11 from J; bases not matched to a gene: 19. The CDR3 protein is CASTQTGEPPLPKYF. DNA for the CDR3: TGTGCCAGCACCCAGACAGGGGAACCGCCACTTCCCAAGTACTTC. The entire variable domain, with the rest obtained from reference TRBV2 and TRBJ2-7, is as follows: EPEVTQTPSHQVTQMGQEVILRCVPISNHLYFYWYRQILGQKVEFLVSFYNNEISEKSEIFDDQFSVERPDGSNFTLKIRSTKLEDSAMYFCASTQTGEPPLPKYFGPGTRLTVT.

The V call is TRBV5-4, the J call TRBJ1-4, with 7 bases fitting TRBD1. The CDR3 consists of 14 residues. Trimming at V came to 4 bases and at J to 5 bases, leaving 5 bases not matched to a gene. Germline assignment: CDR1 SGHNT and CDR2 YYREEE (reference sequence). CDR3 in amino acids: CASSLGQTNEKLFF. The CDR3 DNA is TGTGCCAGCAGCCTGGGACAGACAAATGAAAAACTGTTTTTT.

This clone has only a few counts. A read error may produce the germline difference seen at one junction end. The chain employs TRBV7-9 and TRBJ2-7; 12 bases line up with TRBD2. The germline gives CDR1 SEHNR, CDR2 FQNEAQ (reference sequence). The CDR3 length is 11 residues. CDR3 nucleotides: TGTGCCAGCAGCAGACTAGCGGGAGATAACTTC. Residues: CASSRLAGDNF.

The chain recombines TRBV30 with TRBJ1-6; maybe TRBD1 (6 bases). The CDR3 runs 15 residues. V was clipped by 3 bases and J by 2 bases, with 11 bases between them. From germline, CDR1 is GTSNPN and CDR2 SVGIG (reference sequence). The CDR3 region is CAWSVDSPYNSPLHF. CDR3 bases: TGTGCCTGGAGCGTGGACAGTCCCTATAATTCACCCCTCCACTTT.

The chain recombines TRBV18 with TRBJ1-6, with TRBD1 identical over 9 bases. There are 14 residues in the CDR3. Germline-derived CDR1 and CDR2 are KGHSH and LQKENI. V dropped 6 bases and J dropped 7; count of bases not matched to a gene: 4. The CDR3 region has the DNA TGTGCCAGCTCCAGGACAGGGGAAAATTCACCCCTCCACTTT. Translation: CASSRTGENSPLHF.

There are a few counts of this clone. The chain employs TRBV13 and TRBJ2-5; 7 bases align to TRBD2. Trimming at V came to 4 bases and at J to 3 bases, leaving 8 bases not matched to a gene. The CDR3 is 15 amino acids. Germline values: CDR1 PRHDT, CDR2 FYEKMQ (reference sequence). The CDR3 is CASSSPGTTEETQYF. Here the CDR3 DNA reads TGTGCCAGCAGCTCCCCCGGGACTACTGAAGAGACCCAGTACTTC.

V is TRBV6-5 and J is TRBJ1-6; 7 bases align to TRBD1. With 0 bases clipped from V and 9 bases from J, the junction kept 5 bases outside the gene matches. CDR1 is MNHEY and CDR2 is SVGAGI in the germline V gene. The CDR3 covers 15 residues. The CDR3 here is CASSYSTGFSSPLHF. The DNA of the CDR3 is TGTGCCAGCAGTTACTCGACAGGGTTTAGTTCACCCCTCCACTTT.

The V call is TRBV15, the J call TRBJ1-2; no firm D call. Trimming removed 0 bases from V and 1 base from J, with 15 bases in between. CDR1 is LNHNV and CDR2 is YYDKDF in the germline V gene (reference sequence). The CDR3 is 17 amino acids. Here the CDR3 DNA reads TGTGCCACCAGCAGAGATCTTCTGGGAGGCAGTAACTATGGCTACACCTTC. This codes for CATSRDLLGGSNYGYTF.

The CDR3 sequence: CASSQGSGSYNEQFF. CDR3 coding DNA: TGCGCCAGCAGCCAAGGTAGCGGGAGCTATAATGAGCAGTTCTTC. The chain uses TRBV4-3 and TRBJ2-1; 9 nucleotides agree with TRBD2. The CDR3 is 15 residues long. The V and J ends lost 1 base and 7 bases, in that order; junction bases with no gene match: 5. Germline V gives CDR1 LGHNA, CDR2 YSLEER.

The chain carries TRBV4-2 and TRBJ2-7; perhaps TRBD2 as D (6 bases). The CDR3 is made up of 14 amino acids. Germline CDR1 reads LGHNA; CDR2 reads YNFKEQ. V shed 3 bases and J shed 5 bases, with 14 bases lying between them. CDR3 in DNA: TGTGCCAGCAGCCAGCCGGGAGACGGCCACGAGCAGTACTTC. As protein: CASSQPGDGHEQYF.

The chain is built from TRBV10-2 and TRBJ1-5; D is possibly TRBD1 (6 bases). This CDR3 has 14 amino acids. CDR1 is WSHSY and CDR2 is SAAADI in the germline V gene. V was pared by 10 bases and J by 7 bases, with 20 bases between. CDR3: CATHGGGARQPQHF. CDR3 sequence (DNA): TGCGCCACTCATGGGGGGGGCGCGAGGCAGCCCCAGCATTTT.

This chain uses TRBV11-2 with TRBJ2-7; D is possibly TRBD2 (6 bases). Germline V CDR1 and CDR2: SGHAT, FQNNGV. The CDR3 loop spans 15 amino acids. V was clipped by 6 bases and J by 2 bases, with 17 bases between them. As DNA, the CDR3 is TGTGCCAGCAGGTCTACGGGGAGGACGGCCTACGAGCAGTACTTC. Amino acids: CASRSTGRTAYEQYF.

The chain is built from TRBV5-1 and TRBJ2-7; D might be TRBD1 (7 bases). Germline V CDR1 and CDR2: SGHRS, YFSETQ. The V end lost 7 bases, the J end lost 7 bases, and 24 bases lay between the germline ends. The CDR3 extends over 15 amino acids. The CDR3 DNA reads TGCGCCAGCGGCTGGGACAGTACCTTGGCGGGGGAGCAGTACTTC. It translates to CASGWDSTLAGEQYF.

This clone was seen a single time. The chain links TRBV27 to TRBJ2-7; no clear D. Germline lookup yields CDR1 MNHEY and CDR2 SMNVEV (reference sequence). With 8 bases removed from V and 0 bases from J, the gap between germline ends came to 8 bases. There are 12 residues in the CDR3. CDR3 region: CASGQDSYEQYF. CDR3 in DNA: TGTGCCAGCGGGCAGGACTCCTACGAGCAGTACTTC.

V gene TRBV19 combines with J gene TRBJ2-7; 10 nucleotides match TRBD2. Germline values: CDR1 LNHDA, CDR2 SQIVND (reference sequence). The CDR3 extends over 16 amino acids. Trimming cost V 2 bases and J 2 bases; bases outside gene matches: 6. CDR3 in DNA: TGTGCCAGTAGTATATCGACTAGCGGGTGGACCTACGAGCAGTACTTC. It specifies CASSISTSGWTYEQYF.

V usage is TRBV6-1 and J usage is TRBJ2-4; D gene ambiguous. Germline loops: CDR1 MNHNS, CDR2 SASEGT. V shed 2 bases and J shed 7 bases, with 12 bases lying between them. The CDR3 covers 14 residues. As DNA, the CDR3 is TGTGCCAGCAGTGAATTCCCGGGTTACAACATTCAGTACTTC. Its protein product is CASSEFPGYNIQYF.

This chain links TRBV2 with TRBJ2-5; D call uncertain. CDR3 length: 13 amino acids. CDR1 and CDR2 from the germline V gene are SNHLY and FYNNEI. V was cut by 3 bases and J by 3 bases, with 8 bases left in between. The CDR3 nucleotides are TGTGCCAGCAGTGATATTAGCAAAGAGACCCAGTACTTC. Amino acid sequence: CASSDISKETQYF.

This clone was observed once. Other DNA sequences in the same sample also yield this CDR3. The J gene is TRBJ1-5, the V gene TRBV6-5, with 7 bases lining up with TRBD1. Germline V gene data show CDR1 as MNHEY and CDR2 as SVGAGI. The CDR3 is 15 residues long. With 2 bases clipped from V and 4 bases from J, the junction kept 5 bases outside the gene matches. The CDR3 sequence is CASSYTGDLNQPQHF. The CDR3 DNA is TGTGCCAGCAGTTACACAGGGGACCTAAATCAGCCCCAGCATTTT.